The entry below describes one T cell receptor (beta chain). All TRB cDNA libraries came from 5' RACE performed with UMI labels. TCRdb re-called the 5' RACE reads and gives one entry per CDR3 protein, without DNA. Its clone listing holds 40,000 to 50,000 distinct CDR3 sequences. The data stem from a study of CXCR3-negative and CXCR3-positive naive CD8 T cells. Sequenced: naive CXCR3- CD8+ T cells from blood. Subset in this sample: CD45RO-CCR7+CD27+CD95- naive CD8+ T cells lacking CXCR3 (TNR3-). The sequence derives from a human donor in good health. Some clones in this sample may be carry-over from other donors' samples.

The CDR3 sequence: CSANRDPNTGELFF. This chain connects TRBV29-1 to TRBJ2-2; without DNA, the TCRdb call of TRBD1 cannot be checked. The germline V gene has CDR1 SQVTM and CDR2 ANQGSEA. The length of the CDR3 is 14 residues.